The 9 T cell receptor beta chains below come from one sample, sequenced in a study of blood T cell repertoires in COVID-19. Profiled with immunoSEQ multiplex PCR; TCRdb holds only in-frame clones, not every one. The sample yields some 330,000 clones, around nine tenths seen once. The sequencing sample was made of PBMCs or T cells enriched from blood (not recorded which). These receptors originate from a man younger than 45 who had recovered from COVID-19.

The gene calls are TRBV28 and TRBJ1-2; D perhaps matches TRBD1 (5 bases). The CDR3 covers 12 residues. Looked up from germline, CDR1 is MDHEN and CDR2 is SYDVKM. V was pared by 8 bases and J by 11 bases, with 18 bases between. CDR3 residues: CASLGDWEGYTF. Written as DNA, the CDR3 is TGTGCCAGCCTAGGGGATTGGGAGGGGTACACCTTC.

The V call is TRBV11-2, the J call TRBJ1-3, with a weak D call TRBD1 (6 bases). The V and J ends lost 5 bases and 0 bases respectively, with 11 bases between them. This CDR3 is built from 15 residues. The germline gives CDR1 SGHAT, CDR2 FQNNGV. CDR3 nucleotide sequence: TGTGCCAGCAGCCCGACAGGCAACTCTGGAAACACCATATATTTT. Translating gives CASSPTGNSGNTIYF.

This clone was detected once. The sample carries other DNA sequences with the same CDR3. The CDR3 coding sequence is TGTGCCAGCAGCTTAGCGGGGGGGACTTACAATGAGCAGTTCTTC. Encoded protein: CASSLAGGTYNEQFF. The chain links TRBV7-2 to TRBJ2-1; 7 bases match TRBD2. After removal of 0 bases from V and 4 bases from J, the junction contained 3 bases not matched to a gene. The CDR3 has 15 residues. CDR1 SGHTA and CDR2 FQGNSA come from the germline V gene.

This clone was observed a handful of times. The rearrangement uses TRBV6-5 and TRBJ2-1, with a possible D match to TRBD1 (6 bases). Germline values: CDR1 MNHEY, CDR2 SVGAGI. This CDR3 is 15 amino acids long. V shed 2 bases and J shed 4 bases, with 12 bases lying between them. The CDR3 DNA sequence: TGTGCCAGCAGTTACACAGGGCAGATTTACAATGAGCAGTTCTTC. Its translation: CASSYTGQIYNEQFF.

This clone was observed a single time. V is TRBV30 and J is TRBJ1-2; 8 bases match TRBD1. The germline gives CDR1 GTSNPN, CDR2 SVGIG (reference sequence). The CDR3 totals 14 residues. Trimming at V came to 5 bases and at J to 4 bases, leaving 9 bases not matched to a gene. The CDR3 region has the DNA TGTGCCTGGGGGGACAGGTCAACGAGCTATGGCTACACCTTC. Encoded protein: CAWGDRSTSYGYTF.

This chain uses TRBV7-9 with TRBJ2-1, with a weak D call TRBD2 (6 bases). The germline CDR1 and CDR2 sequences are SEHNR and FQNEAQ (reference sequence). This CDR3 region has 14 residues. V was shortened by 4 bases and J by 8 bases, with 15 bases between the two germline ends. In DNA form, the CDR3 reads TGTGCCAGCAGCTCCCGGGACTCCAAGGATGAGCAGTTCTTC. This gives the protein CASSSRDSKDEQFF. The variable domain in full, completed from reference TRBV7-9 and TRBJ2-1, reads DTGVSQNPRHKITKRGQNVTFRCDPISEHNRLYWYRQTLGQGPEFLTYFQNEAQLEKSRLLSDRFSAERPKGSFSTLEIQRTEQGDSAMYLCASSSRDSKDEQFFGPGTRLTVL.

The gene calls are TRBV7-9 and TRBJ2-1; possibly TRBD2 for D (6 bases). CDR1 is SEHNR and CDR2 is FQNEAQ in the germline V gene (reference sequence). V was pared by 7 bases and J by 5 bases, with 15 bases between. The CDR3 has 14 residues. As DNA, the CDR3 is TGTGCCAGCATGGAGGCGGGGCGCAACAATGAGCAGTTCTTC. Translated, it gives CASMEAGRNNEQFF. Looking up the rest from reference TRBV7-9 and TRBJ2-1 gives the full variable domain: DTGVSQNPRHKITKRGQNVTFRCDPISEHNRLYWYRQTLGQGPEFLTYFQNEAQLEKSRLLSDRFSAERPKGSFSTLEIQRTEQGDSAMYLCASMEAGRNNEQFFGPGTRLTVL.

The V call is TRBV27, the J call TRBJ2-5; 7 bases line up with TRBD2. V gave up 3 bases and J gave up 3 bases; unmatched junction bases: 7. This CDR3 has 15 amino acids. Per germline, CDR1 MNHEY and CDR2 SMNVEV (reference sequence). The CDR3 spells CASSFGLADKETQYF. DNA for the CDR3: TGTGCCAGCAGTTTCGGTCTAGCGGACAAAGAGACCCAGTACTTC.

The CDR3 region has the DNA TGTGCCAGCAGTTCCCAGACCGGGACAGGGGCGGGCTATGGCTACACCTTC. It is translated as CASSSQTGTGAGYGYTF. The chain carries TRBV28 and TRBJ1-2; TRBD1 aligns across 10 bases. The junction had 12 bases not matched to a gene; V was cut back by 4 bases and J by 4 bases. Germline V gene lookup returns CDR1 MDHEN and CDR2 SYDVKM. The CDR3 has 17 amino acids.